What follows is one TCR beta chain and its context. The sample comes from a study of identifying expanded T cells in peripheral blood. The CDR3 runs to 14 residues. V was shortened by 0 bases and J by 1 base, with 7 bases between the two germline ends. Per the germline V gene, CDR1 is SGHNT and CDR2 is YYREEE (reference sequence). Libraries were prepared by immunoSEQ multiplex PCR; TCRdb keeps only in-frame clonotypes and omits some of them. Among over 45,000 clones, roughly four fifths were seen once, and the ten largest hold approximately 17%. The sequenced sample consisted of blood. This chain links TRBV5-4 with TRBJ1-2; no firm D call. The source is a person aged 18 to 70 in good health. CDR3 coding DNA: TGTGCCAGCAGCTTGGATAGCAGTAACTATGGCTACACCTTC. This encodes CASSLDSSNYGYTF.